These T cell receptor beta chains were read from a single sample in a study of cytomegalovirus exposure and HLA in healthy donors. Clones were sequenced by immunoSEQ multiplex PCR, and TCRdb holds only the in-frame ones, with some missing. In the table there are tens of thousands of clones, 93% of which are singletons. Sequenced sample: PBMCs. The receptors derive from a woman in her 30s in good health and CMV-seronegative. CDR3s include the opening cysteine and the closing phenylalanine or tryptophan. Each record gives: clone size, V gene, J gene, D gene, CDR3 protein, CDR3 DNA. The D gene is left open where the match is weak. Only some rows state a clone size, as once, few, many or a class for expanded clones.

-	TRBV30	TRBJ1-6	-	CAWESTGNNNSPLHF	TGTGCCTGGGAGAGCACAGGGAACAATAATTCACCCCTCCACTTT
-	TRBV6-5	TRBJ2-1	-	CASRGPVGEQFF	TGTGCCAGCAGGGGGCCGGTTGGTGAGCAGTTCTTC
-	TRBV18	TRBJ2-7	-	CASSPSGEQYF	TGTGCCAGCTCACCCTCGGGCGAGCAGTACTTC
-	TRBV5-5	TRBJ1-6	TRBD1	CASSPLGRGPYNSPLHF	TGTGCCAGCAGCCCCCTGGGCAGGGGGCCCTATAATTCACCCCTCCACTTT
-	TRBV11-2	TRBJ1-1	-	CASSLGQMNTEAFF	TGTGCCAGCAGCTTAGGACAGATGAACACTGAAGCTTTCTTT
-	TRBV9	TRBJ2-5	TRBD2	CASSSPGTSGGIQETQYF	TGTGCCAGCAGCTCCCCCGGGACTAGCGGGGGGATACAAGAGACCCAGTACTTC
-	TRBV6-5	TRBJ1-2	-	CASSRGGYGYTF	TGTGCCAGCAGCCGCGGGGGGTATGGCTACACCTTC
-	TRBV7-9	TRBJ1-2	-	CASSPDVGGNTF	TGTGCCAGCAGCCCCGACGTGGGGGGGAACACCTTC
-	TRBV5-6	TRBJ1-1	TRBD1	CASSLDQTGEDHTEAFF	TGTGCCAGCAGCTTGGACCAAACAGGGGAGGATCACACTGAAGCTTTCTTT
-	TRBV6-5	TRBJ1-1	TRBD1	CASFYRGEGTEAFF	TGTGCCAGCTTCTACAGGGGCGAGGGCACTGAAGCTTTCTTT
-	TRBV7-2	TRBJ1-6	-	CASSLGVFGGYNSPLHF	TGTGCCAGCAGCTTAGGGGTGTTCGGCGGCTATAATTCACCCCTCCACTTT
-	TRBV11-2	TRBJ2-7	TRBD1	CASSLGGGTGVKEQYF	TGTGCCAGCAGCTTAGGGGGCGGGACAGGGGTAAAGGAGCAGTACTTC
once	TRBV7-6	TRBJ1-1	-	CASSLVLSEAFF	TGTGCCAGCAGCTTAGTCCTGTCTGAAGCTTTCTTT
-	TRBV30	TRBJ1-5	-	CAWSRTLTSSNQPQHF	TGTGCCTGGAGCCGGACTTTAACCAGCAGCAATCAGCCCCAGCATTTT
-	TRBV18	TRBJ2-3	TRBD1	CASSPLTGVGTDTQYF	TGTGCCAGCTCACCCCTGACAGGGGTAGGGACAGATACGCAGTATTTT
-	TRBV18	TRBJ1-4	TRBD1	CASSPNPGTGGEKLFF	TGTGCCAGCTCGCCTAATCCCGGGACAGGGGGTGAAAAACTGTTTTTT
-	TRBV7-9	TRBJ1-1	-	CAIGQEAMNTEAFF	TGTGCCATTGGGCAGGAAGCCATGAACACTGAAGCTTTCTTT
-	TRBV7-2	TRBJ2-1	-	CASSLWSNNEQFF	TGTGCCAGCAGCTTATGGTCTAACAATGAGCAGTTCTTC
-	TRBV7-9	TRBJ1-1	TRBD1	CASSLYGRTGVLNTEAFF	TGTGCCAGCAGCTTATATGGTCGGACAGGGGTCCTGAACACTGAAGCTTTCTTT
-	TRBV28	TRBJ1-6	-	CASSSPRGSASPLHF	TGTGCCAGCAGTTCGCCGCGGGGCTCCGCTTCACCCCTCCACTTT
-	TRBV5-5	TRBJ2-3	-	CASSYGGPTDTQYF	TGTGCCAGCAGCTACGGGGGGCCGACAGATACGCAGTATTTT
-	TRBV6-5	TRBJ2-4	TRBD2	CASSSPGGNIQYF	TGTGCCAGCAGTTCCCCGGGAGGGAACATTCAGTACTTC
-	TRBV28	TRBJ2-1	TRBD2	CASSESRAGTGYNEQFF	TGTGCCAGCAGTGAATCAAGAGCGGGAACGGGATACAATGAGCAGTTCTTC
-	TRBV19	TRBJ1-2	-	CASSPQTGLPHGYTF	TGTGCCAGTAGTCCGCAAACAGGTCTCCCCCATGGCTACACCTTC
-	TRBV18	TRBJ2-2	TRBD2	CASSRSGLAGNTGELFF	TGTGCCAGCTCAAGATCTGGACTAGCAGGAAACACCGGGGAGCTGTTTTTT
-	TRBV4-3	TRBJ1-5	-	CASSQQNSNQPQHF	TGCGCCAGCAGCCAACAAAATAGCAATCAGCCCCAGCATTTT
-	TRBV7-2	TRBJ1-3	-	CASSLGLMEGNTIYF	TGTGCCAGCAGCTTAGGTCTGATGGAGGGAAACACCATATATTTT
-	TRBV29-1	TRBJ2-1	TRBD1	CSVSGQGWLEQFF	TGCAGCGTATCGGGACAGGGTTGGCTTGAGCAGTTCTTC
-	TRBV10-3	TRBJ2-3	TRBD1	CAIKGQGETDTQYF	TGTGCCATCAAAGGACAGGGAGAAACAGATACGCAGTATTTT
-	TRBV6-5	TRBJ1-1	-	CASPGGGNTEAFF	TGTGCCAGCCCGGGAGGGGGGAACACTGAAGCTTTCTTT
-	TRBV19	TRBJ2-7	TRBD1	CASRATGAINGRQYF	TGTGCCAGTAGAGCGACAGGGGCGATCAATGGTAGGCAGTACTTC
-	TRBV15	TRBJ1-2	-	CATSRDLRGYTF	TGTGCCACCAGCAGAGATTTACGGGGCTACACCTTC
few	TRBV6-4	TRBJ2-3	TRBD2	CASSDGGGATDTQYF	TGTGCCAGCAGTGACGGCGGGGGGGCCACAGATACGCAGTATTTT
-	TRBV19	TRBJ1-5	-	CASSTGIYQPQHF	TGTGCCAGTAGTACAGGGATCTATCAGCCCCAGCATTTT
-	TRBV18	TRBJ2-1	TRBD2	CASSPPLAGDNEQFF	TGTGCCAGCTCACCACCCCTAGCGGGAGACAATGAGCAGTTCTTC
-	TRBV27	TRBJ2-2	TRBD2	CASRLAPNTGELFF	TGTGCCAGCCGACTAGCTCCGAACACCGGGGAGCTGTTTTTT
-	TRBV5-4	TRBJ2-4	TRBD2	CASSWGTSGSLAKNIQYF	TGTGCCAGCAGCTGGGGGACTAGCGGTTCGCTAGCCAAAAACATTCAGTACTTC
-	TRBV7-2	TRBJ2-2	-	CASSIGRRGSNTGELFF	TGTGCCAGCAGCATAGGCCGACGGGGATCGAACACCGGGGAGCTGTTTTTT
-	TRBV6-6	TRBJ1-1	-	CASSYQGRANTEAFF	TGTGCCAGCAGTTATCAGGGTAGGGCTAACACTGAAGCTTTCTTT
-	TRBV28	TRBJ1-2	-	CASSPSGHFEGYTF	TGTGCCAGCAGTCCCTCGGGACATTTCGAAGGCTACACCTTC
-	TRBV7-9	TRBJ2-1	TRBD2	CASSIQRGGYNEQFF	TGTGCCAGCAGTATTCAACGGGGGGGCTACAATGAGCAGTTCTTC
-	TRBV5-1	TRBJ2-1	TRBD2	CASSLGRGMGDEQFF	TGCGCCAGCAGCTTAGGGCGGGGGATGGGGGATGAGCAGTTCTTC
-	TRBV6-5	TRBJ1-2	TRBD1	CASSYNYRGTYGYTF	TGTGCCAGCAGTTACAACTACAGGGGTACCTATGGCTACACCTTC
once	TRBV1	TRBJ2-7	-	CTSSQDWVAGEQYF	TGCACCAGCAGCCAAGATTGGGTAGCAGGGGAGCAGTACTTC
-	TRBV6-6	TRBJ1-2	TRBD1	CASSYGDRVGNYGYTF	TGTGCCAGCAGTTATGGGGACAGGGTTGGTAACTATGGCTACACCTTC
-	TRBV6-5	TRBJ2-4	-	CASSSLSFGTGDIQYF	TGTGCCAGCAGTTCCCTATCGTTTGGGACGGGGGACATTCAGTACTTC
-	TRBV9	TRBJ1-4	TRBD1	CASSVTGGVREKLFF	TGTGCCAGCAGCGTCACAGGGGGCGTAAGGGAAAAACTGTTTTTT
-	TRBV30	TRBJ1-3	-	CAWELQGGPGNTIYF	TGTGCCTGGGAATTACAGGGCGGCCCTGGAAACACCATATATTTT
few	TRBV6-4	TRBJ2-3	-	CASSDSMGAFTDTQYF	TGTGCCAGCAGTGATTCGATGGGGGCCTTCACAGATACGCAGTATTTT
-	TRBV6-6	TRBJ2-1	-	CASSSLTGGTNEQFF	TGTGCCAGCAGTTCCCTAACCGGGGGAACCAATGAGCAGTTCTTC
-	TRBV15	TRBJ2-3	TRBD1	CATSGWTGGTDTQYF	TGTGCCACCAGCGGGTGGACAGGGGGCACAGATACGCAGTATTTT
-	TRBV27	TRBJ2-7	TRBD2	CASSPRWVSGGSSYEQYF	TGTGCCAGCAGCCCCAGGTGGGTGTCCGGCGGGAGCTCCTACGAGCAGTACTTC
-	TRBV18	TRBJ2-3	-	CASSPNAYTDTQYF	TGTGCCAGCTCACCTAATGCCTACACAGATACGCAGTATTTT
-	TRBV7-9	TRBJ2-3	-	CASSLVFADTQYF	TGTGCCAGCAGCTTAGTCTTTGCAGATACGCAGTATTTT
-	TRBV11-2	TRBJ2-3	TRBD1	CASSTRGKSTNTDTQYF	TGTGCCAGCAGCACCAGGGGGAAATCTACAAACACAGATACGCAGTATTTT
-	TRBV9	TRBJ2-1	TRBD2	CASSPSGIGDNEQFF	TGTGCCAGCAGCCCTAGCGGGATAGGAGATAATGAGCAGTTCTTC
-	TRBV7-8	TRBJ1-1	-	CASSTKRALNTEAFF	TGTGCCAGCAGCACTAAACGCGCCCTGAACACTGAAGCTTTCTTT
-	TRBV6-1	TRBJ1-2	TRBD1	CASSGTGSGGYTF	TGTGCCAGCAGTGGGACAGGCTCCGGGGGCTACACCTTC